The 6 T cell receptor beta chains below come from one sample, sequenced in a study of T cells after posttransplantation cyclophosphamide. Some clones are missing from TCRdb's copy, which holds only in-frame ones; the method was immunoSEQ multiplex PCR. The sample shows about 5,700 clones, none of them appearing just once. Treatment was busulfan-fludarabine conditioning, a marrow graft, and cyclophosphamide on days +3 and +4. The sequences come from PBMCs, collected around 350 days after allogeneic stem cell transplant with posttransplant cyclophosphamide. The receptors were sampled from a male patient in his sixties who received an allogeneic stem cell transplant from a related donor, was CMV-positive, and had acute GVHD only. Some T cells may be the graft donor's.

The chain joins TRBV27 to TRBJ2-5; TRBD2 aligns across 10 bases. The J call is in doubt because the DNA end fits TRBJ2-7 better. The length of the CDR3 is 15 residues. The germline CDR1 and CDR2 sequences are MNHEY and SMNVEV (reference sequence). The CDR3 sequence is CASRIKASGSYEQYF. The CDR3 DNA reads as TGTGCCAGCAGGATAAAGGCTAGCGGGAGCTACGAGCAGTACTTC.

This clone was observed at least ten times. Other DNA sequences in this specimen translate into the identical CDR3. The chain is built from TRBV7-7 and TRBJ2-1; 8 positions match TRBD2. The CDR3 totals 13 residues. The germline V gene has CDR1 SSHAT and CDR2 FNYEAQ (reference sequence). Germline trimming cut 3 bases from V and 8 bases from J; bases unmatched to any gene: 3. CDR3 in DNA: TGTGCCAGCAGCTTGACTAGCGAGTATGAGCAGTTCTTC. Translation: CASSLTSEYEQFF. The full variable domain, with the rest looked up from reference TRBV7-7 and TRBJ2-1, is GAGVSQSPRYKVTKRGQDVTLRCDPISSHATLYWYQQALGQGPEFLTYFNYEAQPDKSGLPSDRFSAERPEGSISTLTIQRTEQRDSAMYRCASSLTSEYEQFFGPGTRLTVL.

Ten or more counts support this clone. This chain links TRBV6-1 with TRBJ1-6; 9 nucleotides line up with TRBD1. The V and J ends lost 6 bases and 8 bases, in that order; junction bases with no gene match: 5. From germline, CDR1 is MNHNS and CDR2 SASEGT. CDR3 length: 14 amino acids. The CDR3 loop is CASSGRTGDSPLHF. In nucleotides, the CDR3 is TGTGCCAGCAGCGGCCGGACAGGGGATTCACCCCTCCACTTT.

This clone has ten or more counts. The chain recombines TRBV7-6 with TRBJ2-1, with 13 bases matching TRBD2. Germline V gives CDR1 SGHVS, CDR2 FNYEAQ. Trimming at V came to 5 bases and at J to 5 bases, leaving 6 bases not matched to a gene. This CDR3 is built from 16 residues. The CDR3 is CASSPRLAGGHNEQFF. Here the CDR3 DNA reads TGTGCCAGCAGCCCGAGACTAGCGGGGGGCCACAATGAGCAGTTCTTC.

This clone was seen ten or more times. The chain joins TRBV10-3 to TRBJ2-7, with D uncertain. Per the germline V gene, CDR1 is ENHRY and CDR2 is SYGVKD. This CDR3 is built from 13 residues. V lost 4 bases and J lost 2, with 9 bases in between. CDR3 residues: CAISGGRAYEQYF. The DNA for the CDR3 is TGTGCCATCAGTGGAGGCAGAGCCTACGAGCAGTACTTC.

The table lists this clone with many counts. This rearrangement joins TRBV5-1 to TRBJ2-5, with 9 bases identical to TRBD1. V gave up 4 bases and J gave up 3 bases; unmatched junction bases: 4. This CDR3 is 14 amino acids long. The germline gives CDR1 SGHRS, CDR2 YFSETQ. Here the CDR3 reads CASSLRQGEETQYF. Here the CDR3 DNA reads TGCGCCAGCAGCCTAAGACAGGGGGAAGAGACCCAGTACTTC.